The clone carrying this T cell receptor (beta chain) is judged medium-sized. Its specificity is not known. Since the library was made to target alpha chains, this beta chain is a stray read and its abundance is not meaningful. This record comes from a study of spatial heterogeneity in lung cancer. Overall study: Beta-chain sequences were consistently detected more often than alpha-chain sequences. From matched bulk RNA-seq came a T cell module score, which showed a strong correlation with TCR transcript counts in tumor regions. Study-wide results and limits: Counts of expanded alpha and beta TCRs within tumors tracked the tumor nonsynonymous mutation count.

Every individual TCR cDNA molecule carried its own unique molecular identifier, which allowed correction of PCR and sequencing errors. TCRdb fed the 5' RACE reads into MiXCR, producing one record per CDR3 protein. Of about 1,600 distinct CDR3 sequences detected, roughly 21% appear once; the ten largest clones hold less than 25%. This CDR3 comprises 15 residues. From germline, CDR1 is KGHSH and CDR2 LQKENI. J lost 6 bases, V lost 6 bases, and 10 bases had no gene match. The time point was: sample taken at primary tumor resection. Samples were donated by 72 untreated early-stage non-small cell lung cancer patients.

The TCR originated in a male donor with early-stage non-small cell lung cancer. The chain couples TRBV18 to TRBJ2-7, with TRBD2 matching 11 bases. The sequencing used lung tumor tissue, collected at surgery. CDR3 sequence (DNA): TGTGCCAGCTCTCCATCTACTAGCGGGAGTGGCGAGCAGTACTTC. This encodes CASSPSTSGSGEQYF.